This passage covers 5 T cell receptor beta chains from one sample sequenced in a study of T-cell reconstitution after alpha-beta-depleted transplantation in children. A library of TCRbeta sequences, prepared with unique molecular identifiers, was generated. A single record per CDR3 protein comes from TCRdb applying MiXCR to the PCR reads. The sample lists hundreds of thousands of distinct CDR3 sequences; roughly 15% were seen once. Sequencing used PBMCs, mostly from graft donor cells, obtained 360 days after TCRalphabeta/CD19-depleted stem cell transplant. The source of these receptors is a male patient under 18 who had a stem cell transplant for acute lymphoblastic leukemia, so the T cells may come from the graft donor.

CDR3 region: CASSQVVGATEAFF. CDR3 nucleotide sequence: TGCGCCAGCAGCCAAGTAGTAGGGGCCACTGAAGCTTTCTTT. The chain couples TRBV4-1 to TRBJ1-1, with D possibly TRBD1 on 5 matching bases. V lost 1 base, J lost 4 bases, and 10 bases lay in between. Germline values: CDR1 MGHRA, CDR2 YSYEKL. This CDR3 is built from 14 residues.

This clonotype showed up just a few times. The chain recombines TRBV5-1 with TRBJ1-2; D unresolved. The germline CDR1 and CDR2 sequences are SGHRS and YFSETQ. The CDR3 consists of 15 residues. Trimming took off 1 base at V and 4 bases at J, with 14 bases between the two ends. The CDR3 bases are TGCGCCAGCAGCTTGTTTGAGTTCGGGAGCTATGGCTACACCTTC. Translation gives CASSLFEFGSYGYTF.

This clonotype came up many times. The chain recombines TRBV20-1 with TRBJ2-1, with D possibly TRBD2 on 5 matching bases. The CDR3 consists of 15 residues. Trimming removed 0 bases from V and 3 bases from J, with 12 bases in between. Germline lookup yields CDR1 DFQATT and CDR2 SNEGSKA (reference sequence). CDR3 in amino acids: CSARDDYLHYNEQFF. The CDR3 bases are TGCAGTGCTAGAGACGACTATCTTCACTACAATGAGCAGTTCTTC.

This clonotype has a single count. It may be a read error: a sequence one base away is much more abundant. This is likely a read error, given that the CDR3 carries no conserved phenylalanine or tryptophan at its end. The chain couples TRBV20-1 to TRBJ2-5; 7 nucleotides line up with TRBD2. The CDR3 runs to 12 residues. After removal of 4 bases from V and 2 bases from J, the junction contained 1 base not matched to a gene. Germline V gene lookup returns CDR1 DFQATT and CDR2 SNEGSKA (reference sequence). The CDR3 region has the DNA TGCAGTGCTAAGCGGGGTCAAGAGACCCAGTACTAC. It yields the protein CSAKRGQETQYY.

This clonotype was observed a handful of times. This chain connects TRBV28 to TRBJ2-1, with 8 nucleotides matching TRBD2. The CDR3 runs 16 residues. The junction had 15 bases not matched to a gene; V was cut back by 2 bases and J by 12 bases. Per germline, CDR1 MDHEN and CDR2 SYDVKM. DNA for the CDR3: TGTGCCAGCAGTTTAGGGGGACTAGGCCCTGATAGTGGGCAGTTCTTC. Amino acids: CASSLGGLGPDSGQFF.